These T cell receptor beta chains were read from a single sample in a study of T-cell memory formation after mild COVID-19. TCRdb redid the calling of the 5' RACE reads with MiXCR, one entry per CDR3 protein. The data contain more than 150,000 distinct CDR3 sequences, around 20% of them singletons. Input material: PBMCs or a T cell subset sorted from them (not recorded which). The receptors stem from a man younger than 35 who had mild COVID-19 (a few samples of this study predate the infection). Cell type and time point are not known. Each CDR3 is given with its conserved first and last residue. The D gene is left open where the match is weak. For some rows the clone size is stated as once, few or many, or as a class when expanded; others skip it.

- TRBJ2-3 TRBD2 TRBV11-3 CASSSGTSGRATDTQYF TGTGCCAGCAGCTCCGGGACTAGCGGGAGAGCAACAGATACGCAGTATTTT
- TRBJ2-1 TRBD1 TRBV18 CASSPGDRGYNEQFF TGTGCCAGCTCACCGGGGGACAGGGGATACAATGAGCAGTTCTTC
- TRBJ2-3 TRBD2 TRBV10-3 CAISSQAGGTDTQYF TGTGCCATCAGTTCTCAAGCGGGGGGCACAGATACGCAGTATTTT
- TRBJ2-3 TRBD2 TRBV7-3 CASSLTSGSRDTQYF TGTGCCAGCAGCTTAACTAGCGGGTCCAGAGATACGCAGTATTTT
few TRBJ1-5 - TRBV12-3/TRBV12-4 CASSFGDTSLYSNQPQHF TGTGCCAGCAGTTTCGGGGACACCTCCCTGTATAGCAATCAGCCCCAGCATTTT
- TRBJ2-4 TRBD1 TRBV5-1 CASSDTTGGSDIQYF TGCGCCAGCAGCGACACGACAGGGGGCTCGGACATTCAGTACTTC
few TRBJ1-1 - TRBV14 CASSHRWGRGDTEAFF TGTGCCAGCAGCCATCGTTGGGGCAGGGGCGACACTGAAGCTTTCTTT
few TRBJ1-2 - TRBV7-9 CASSLGGPPVAITF TGTGCCAGCAGCTTAGGCGGGCCTCCGGTAGCTATCACCTTC
- TRBJ2-2 TRBD1 TRBV7-2 CASSGPGQGSTGELFF TGTGCCAGCAGCGGACCGGGACAGGGGTCTACCGGGGAGCTGTTTTTT
few TRBJ2-7 - TRBV20-1 CSATQGSTYEQYF TGCAGTGCTACACAGGGCAGCACCTACGAGCAGTACTTC
- TRBJ2-6 TRBD2 TRBV9 CASSVGLALGGANVLTF TGTGCCAGCAGCGTAGGACTAGCCTTGGGGGGGGCCAACGTCCTGACTTTC
- TRBJ2-3 TRBD2 TRBV6-6 CASSYANLAGGRNTQYF TGTGCCAGCAGTTACGCCAACCTAGCGGGGGGCCGGAATACGCAGTATTTT
- TRBJ1-4 TRBD1 TRBV10-3 CAISERQGGEKLFF TGTGCCATCAGTGAACGGCAGGGGGGTGAAAAACTGTTTTTT
few TRBJ2-3 TRBD2 TRBV7-2 CASSLSGGRPDTQYF TGTGCCAGCAGCTTAAGCGGGGGGCGACCAGATACGCAGTATTTT
few TRBJ2-7 - TRBV7-9 CASEDSWSSEQYF TGTGCCAGCGAGGATAGCTGGTCCTCCGAGCAGTACTTC
few TRBJ2-7 - TRBV29-1 CSVEANYEQYF TGCAGCGTTGAAGCAAATTACGAGCAGTACTTC
- TRBJ1-2 - TRBV5-1 CASSLDQYGYTF TGCGCCAGCAGCTTGGATCAGTATGGCTACACCTTC
- TRBJ2-7 TRBD1 TRBV5-1 CASSSGQGIEQYF TGCGCCAGCAGCTCGGGACAGGGTATCGAGCAGTACTTC
- TRBJ1-5 - TRBV5-1 CASSLTPEGNQPQHF TGCGCCAGCAGCTTGACTCCTGAGGGCAATCAGCCCCAGCATTTT
few TRBJ2-7 TRBD1 TRBV5-1 CASSLGQGLSYEQYF TGCGCCAGCAGCTTGGGACAGGGGCTCTCCTACGAGCAGTACTTC
- TRBJ1-1 - TRBV15 CATSRVGGAGTEAFF TGTGCCACCAGCAGAGTGGGGGGGGCCGGGACTGAAGCTTTCTTT
- TRBJ1-2 - TRBV5-1 CASRTVRDGYTF TGCGCCAGCAGGACCGTACGTGATGGCTACACCTTC
- TRBJ1-4 TRBD1 TRBV6-5 CASSWTGTAIFEKLFF TGTGCCAGCAGTTGGACCGGGACAGCGATATTCGAAAAACTGTTTTTT
many TRBJ1-1 - TRBV7-3 CASSLQGSMNTEAFF TGTGCCAGCAGCTTACAGGGCAGCATGAACACTGAAGCTTTCTTT
- TRBJ2-3 TRBD2 TRBV7-9 CASSAGTSGGRSTDTQYF TGTGCCAGCAGCGCCGGGACTAGCGGGGGTCGAAGCACAGATACGCAGTATTTT
many TRBJ1-2 TRBD1 TRBV12-3/TRBV12-4 CASTRTGGYGYTF TGTGCCAGCACCCGGACAGGGGGCTATGGCTACACCTTC
few TRBJ2-6 - TRBV5-4 CASSLRLISGANVLTF TGTGCCAGCAGCTTGCGACTGATCTCTGGGGCCAACGTCCTGACTTTC
- TRBJ2-3 - TRBV18 CASSPSQTDTQYF TGTGCCAGCTCACCATCCCAGACAGATACGCAGTATTTT
once TRBJ1-1 TRBD1 TRBV5-1 CASSIRQGGNTEAFF TGCGCCAGCAGCATTCGACAGGGCGGCAACACTGAAGCTTTCTTT
- TRBJ2-2 TRBD1 TRBV6-5 CASSYSGGRGGELFF TGTGCCAGCAGTTACTCAGGGGGCCGGGGCGGGGAGCTGTTTTTT
- TRBJ1-5 - TRBV7-2 CASSLGEVYQPQHF TGTGCCAGCAGCTTGGGCGAGGTATACCAGCCCCAGCATTTT